These 18 T cell receptor beta chains were sequenced from one sample in a study of T cells after yellow fever vaccination. One entry per CDR3 protein, called by TCRdb with MiXCR from the 5' RACE reads. In the table there are some 350,000 distinct CDR3 sequences, roughly 3.9% of which are singletons. This specimen consisted of PBMCs, obtained 5 days after the yellow fever booster vaccination. The receptors shown here come from a man between 18 and 29 years old who received the YFV17D yellow fever vaccine.

This chain links TRBV11-2 with TRBJ2-1, with 11 bases identical to TRBD2. The germline CDR1 and CDR2 sequences are SGHAT and FQNNGV. The CDR3 length is 18 residues. The junction had 6 bases not matched to a gene; V was cut back by 0 bases and J by 2 bases. This CDR3 is CASSLDRGTSGPYNEQFF. CDR3 DNA: TGTGCCAGCAGCTTAGATCGAGGGACTAGCGGCCCCTACAATGAGCAGTTCTTC.

This clonotype was detected only a few times. The chain has TRBV6-6 and TRBJ2-2; D unclear. V was trimmed by 0 bases and J by 2 bases, leaving 16 bases between them. Per germline, CDR1 MNHNY and CDR2 SVGAGI (reference sequence). The CDR3 is 18 amino acids. CDR3 amino acids: CASSYSSSAIPNTGELFF. CDR3 in DNA: TGTGCCAGCAGTTACTCAAGTTCGGCTATACCTAACACCGGGGAGCTGTTTTTT.

This clonotype was observed a handful of times. The chain recombines TRBV3-1 with TRBJ1-4; no clear D. The V and J ends lost 3 bases and 6 bases respectively, with 8 bases between them. Germline V gene lookup returns CDR1 LGHDT and CDR2 YNNKEL (reference sequence). The CDR3 is made up of 13 amino acids. The CDR3 DNA reads as TGTGCCAGCAGCCAGGTACCTTATGAAAAACTGTTTTTT. Translation gives CASSQVPYEKLFF.

This clonotype came up many times. This chain uses TRBV9 with TRBJ2-5, with 9 positions matching TRBD1. V was clipped by 0 bases and J by 2 bases; unmatched bases: 2. Per the germline V gene, CDR1 is SGDLS and CDR2 is YYNGEE. This CDR3 comprises 15 residues. This CDR3 is CASSVGTGEQETQYF. For the CDR3, the DNA is TGTGCCAGCAGCGTAGGGACAGGGGAACAAGAGACCCAGTACTTC.

Ten or more counts support this clonotype. The V call is TRBV7-9, the J call TRBJ1-2; no definite D call. Germline CDR1 is SEHNR and CDR2 is FQNEAQ (reference sequence). The CDR3 runs 13 residues. Trimming removed 1 base at V and 8 bases at J, with 11 bases between. CDR3 in DNA: TGTGCCAGCAGCTTAGAAAGGCAGCGCGGCTACACCTTC. Translation gives CASSLERQRGYTF.

This clonotype was seen a few times. This chain connects TRBV7-9 to TRBJ1-5, with TRBD1 matching 7 bases. Germline V CDR1 and CDR2: SEHNR, FQNEAQ (reference sequence). This CDR3 comprises 16 residues. V was pared by 1 base and J by 2 bases, with 5 bases of the junction left unmatched. The CDR3 DNA follows: TGTGCCAGCAGCTTAGGGGATACAGGGGGCAATCAGCCCCAGCATTTT. Encoded protein: CASSLGDTGGNQPQHF.

The DNA of the CDR3 is TGCAGTGCTAGAAGACAGGGCGGTAATTCACCCCTCCACTTT. Its translation is CSARRQGGNSPLHF. The chain combines TRBV20-1 with TRBJ1-6; TRBD1 matches at 7 bases. There are 14 residues in the CDR3. CDR1 DFQATT and CDR2 SNEGSKA come from the germline V gene (reference sequence). Losses at the gene ends were 2 bases for V and 6 bases for J; bases not matched to a gene: 4.

This clonotype occurred a few times. CDR3 in amino acids: CSASTVSNQPQHF. In DNA, the CDR3 is TGCAGTGCCTCGACAGTAAGCAATCAGCCCCAGCATTTT. This chain uses TRBV20-1 with TRBJ1-5; a possible D gene is TRBD1 (5 bases). There are 13 residues in the CDR3. Trimming pared 6 bases from V and 1 base from J, leaving 10 bases between. CDR1 and CDR2 from the germline V gene are DFQATT and SNEGSKA (reference sequence).

Only a few counts were recorded for this clonotype. The chain links TRBV4-1 to TRBJ2-7; D tentatively fits TRBD1 or TRBD2 (6 bases each). Per germline, CDR1 MGHRA and CDR2 YSYEKL. The CDR3 is 16 residues long. V lost 4 bases and J 1 base, leaving 17 bases between the germline ends. CDR3 coding DNA: TGCGCCAGCAGCCTCCTTGGGCGGGGACAATCCTACGAGCAGTACTTC. Its protein product is CASSLLGRGQSYEQYF.

This clonotype was seen a handful of times. The chain links TRBV5-4 to TRBJ2-5; the match to TRBD2 covers 7 bases. This CDR3 spans 14 amino acids. Germline CDR1 reads SGHNT; CDR2 reads YYREEE (reference sequence). J lost 4 bases, V lost 5 bases, and 8 bases had no gene match. CDR3 nucleotides: TGTGCCAGCAGAGGCGGGGGTGTGGGAGAGACCCAGTACTTC. Translating it yields CASRGGGVGETQYF.

This clonotype was seen ten or more times. The V and J genes are TRBV7-2 and TRBJ1-6; 11 nucleotides align to TRBD1. With V trimmed by 1 base and J by 4 bases, 12 bases remained unmatched. Germline lookup yields CDR1 SGHTA and CDR2 FQGNSA. There are 20 residues in the CDR3. The CDR3 is CASSLEVGQGARNYNSPLHF. The CDR3 DNA sequence: TGTGCCAGCAGCTTAGAAGTCGGACAGGGGGCCCGTAATTATAATTCACCCCTCCACTTT.

This clonotype occurred many times. DNA of the CDR3: TGCGCCAGCAGCTTGGCCTTGGCGGGAGGTTGGGACACTGAAGCTTTCTTT. Translation gives CASSLALAGGWDTEAFF. The V and J genes are TRBV5-1 and TRBJ1-1; D unresolved. The V and J ends lost 0 bases and 3 bases respectively, with 18 bases between them. Per the germline V gene, CDR1 is SGHRS and CDR2 is YFSETQ. The CDR3 spans 17 residues.

This clonotype appeared many times. The chain is built from TRBV15 and TRBJ2-3; weak D call: TRBD2 (7 bases). Trimming took 0 bases from V and 10 from J, leaving 14 bases between them. The length of the CDR3 is 14 residues. CDR1 LNHNV and CDR2 YYDKDF come from the germline V gene (reference sequence). The CDR3 here is CATSRDPSGGAQYF. CDR3 DNA sequence: TGTGCCACCAGCAGAGATCCATCGGGGGGCGCGCAGTATTTT.

This clonotype has ten or more counts. The V and J genes are TRBV4-3 and TRBJ2-2; D unresolved. V lost 1 base and J lost 0, with 12 bases in between. The CDR3 extends over 17 amino acids. CDR1 and CDR2 (germline): LGHNA, YSLEER. For the CDR3, the DNA is TGCGCCAGCAGCCAAGGGGTTTATGCGGCGAACACCGGGGAGCTGTTTTTT. It yields the protein CASSQGVYAANTGELFF.

This chain joins TRBV5-6 and TRBJ1-5, with D perhaps matching TRBD1 (5 bases). This CDR3 comprises 15 residues. From germline, CDR1 is SGHDT and CDR2 YYEEEE. With 4 bases removed from V and 5 bases from J, the gap between germline ends came to 16 bases. CDR3 in amino acids: CASSRGTRQDQPQHF. For the CDR3, the DNA is TGTGCCAGCAGCCGAGGGACCCGTCAGGATCAGCCCCAGCATTTT.

The genes are TRBV6-5 and TRBJ1-1; D unresolved. Trimming stripped 4 bases from V and 0 bases from J, with 12 bases between. Germline lookup yields CDR1 MNHEY and CDR2 SVGAGI. CDR3 length equals 15 residues. This CDR3 is CASSSDGSLNTEAFF. The CDR3 DNA reads TGTGCCAGCAGTTCGGACGGGAGTCTGAACACTGAAGCTTTCTTT.

V usage is TRBV29-1 and J usage is TRBJ1-5; 7 nucleotides agree with TRBD1. Trimming cost V 1 base and J 6 bases; bases outside gene matches: 3. The CDR3 has 13 amino acids. The germline gives CDR1 SQVTM, CDR2 ANQGSEA. The CDR3 nucleotides read TGCAGCGTTGAAGGAGGGGGCGGTCAGCCCCAGCATTTT. Translating gives CSVEGGGGQPQHF.

This clonotype was observed a few times. V and J are TRBV4-1 and TRBJ2-3; 8 nucleotides align to TRBD2. Germline CDR1 reads MGHRA; CDR2 reads YSYEKL. CDR3 length: 15 amino acids. The V and J ends lost 2 bases and 5 bases, in that order; junction bases with no gene match: 6. Here the CDR3 reads CASSQHSGGKDTQYF. Here the CDR3 DNA reads TGCGCCAGCAGCCAACACTCGGGGGGGAAAGATACGCAGTATTTT.